These 8 T cell receptor beta chains were all obtained from the same sample, sequenced in a study of blood T cell repertoires in COVID-19. Generated by immunoSEQ multiplex PCR, the TCRdb table keeps only in-frame clones and is missing some. The sample has under 200,000 clones; more than 85% are singletons. Sequenced sample: peripheral blood. The receptors originated from a man younger than 35 with acute or convalescent COVID-19.

This chain connects TRBV30 to TRBJ2-3, with TRBD2 matching 9 bases. The CDR3 is 15 residues long. Germline CDR1 and CDR2: GTSNPN and SVGIG (reference sequence). The J segment lost 4 bases and the V segment lost 0 bases, leaving 5 bases of the junction unmatched. CDR3 nucleotide sequence: TGTGCCTGGAGTGTCGGCGGGGGGGCCGCAGATACGCAGTATTTT. Protein: CAWSVGGGAADTQYF.

The chain uses TRBV18 and TRBJ1-2, with a possible D match to TRBD1 (5 bases). V was clipped by 3 bases and J by 4 bases, with 15 bases between them. The V gene's germline CDR1 is KGHSH and CDR2 LQKENI. CDR3 length: 15 residues. CDR3 protein: CASSPATDVFYGYTF. Written as DNA, the CDR3 is TGTGCCAGCTCACCCGCGACAGATGTGTTCTATGGCTACACCTTC.

The V and J genes are TRBV6-4 and TRBJ2-6; D possibly corresponds to TRBD1 (6 bases). From germline, CDR1 is MRHNA and CDR2 SNTAGT. This CDR3 spans 15 amino acids. V gave up 9 bases and J gave up 1 base, with 13 bases separating them. This CDR3 reads CASPGQVSGANVLTF. Here the CDR3 DNA reads TGTGCCAGTCCGGGACAAGTATCTGGGGCCAACGTCCTGACTTTC.

The V call is TRBV19, the J call TRBJ2-1; 7 bases align to TRBD1. CDR1 is LNHDA, CDR2 SQIVND, per germline (reference sequence). The CDR3 has 14 amino acids. Trimming at V came to 5 bases and at J to 3 bases, leaving 4 bases not matched to a gene. The CDR3 DNA reads as TGTGCCAGTAGTGCCGGACAGGTCTACAATGAGCAGTTCTTC. It yields the protein CASSAGQVYNEQFF.

CDR3 amino acids: CASSILGQGNEQFF. In DNA, the CDR3 is TGTGCCAGTAGTATACTGGGACAGGGCAATGAGCAGTTCTTC. The chain has TRBV19 and TRBJ2-1; 9 nucleotides line up with TRBD1. Germline loops: CDR1 LNHDA, CDR2 SQIVND (reference sequence). V shed 2 bases, J shed 6 bases, and the junction held 2 bases outside the gene matches. This CDR3 is built from 14 residues. Full variable domain (missing parts from reference TRBV19 and TRBJ2-1): DGGITQSPKYLFRKEGQNVTLSCEQNLNHDAMYWYRQDPGQGLRLIYYSQIVNDFQKGDIAEGYSVSREKKESFPLTVTSAQKNPTAFYLCASSILGQGNEQFFGPGTRLTVL.

This chain connects TRBV2 to TRBJ1-2; 10 bases agree with TRBD1. Per the germline V gene, CDR1 is SNHLY and CDR2 is FYNNEI. V lost 6 bases to trimming and J lost 6 bases; unmatched junction nucleotides: 1. CDR3 size: 12 residues. CDR3: CASRTGGNGYTF. The DNA for the CDR3 is TGTGCCAGCAGGACAGGGGGCAATGGCTACACCTTC. Complete variable domain (other parts from reference TRBV2 and TRBJ1-2): EPEVTQTPSHQVTQMGQEVILRCVPISNHLYFYWYRQILGQKVEFLVSFYNNEISEKSEIFDDQFSVERPDGSNFTLKIRSTKLEDSAMYFCASRTGGNGYTFGSGTRLTVV.

The rearrangement joins TRBV7-9 to TRBJ2-1; perhaps TRBD1 as D (5 bases). The V and J ends lost 5 bases and 6 bases respectively, with 8 bases between them. Germline-derived CDR1 and CDR2 are SEHNR and FQNEAQ (reference sequence). The CDR3 runs 12 residues. Written as DNA, the CDR3 is TGTGCCAGCAGCGTGACAGTCAATGAGCAGTTCTTC. It specifies CASSVTVNEQFF.

V gene TRBV5-4 combines with J gene TRBJ2-5; 14 positions agree with TRBD2. CDR1 is SGHNT, CDR2 YYREEE, per germline (reference sequence). J was trimmed by 5 bases and V by 3 bases; bases with no gene match: 6. The CDR3 has 16 amino acids. The CDR3 DNA sequence: TGTGCCAGCAGCTGGGGACTAGCGGGGGCTGGCGAGACCCAGTACTTC. Its translation: CASSWGLAGAGETQYF. Drawing the rest from reference TRBV5-4 and TRBJ2-5, the complete variable domain is ETGVTQSPTHLIKTRGQQVTLRCSSQSGHNTVSWYQQALGQGPQFIFQYYREEENGRGNFPPRFSGLQFPNYSSELNVNALELDDSALYLCASSWGLAGAGETQYFGPGTRLLVL.